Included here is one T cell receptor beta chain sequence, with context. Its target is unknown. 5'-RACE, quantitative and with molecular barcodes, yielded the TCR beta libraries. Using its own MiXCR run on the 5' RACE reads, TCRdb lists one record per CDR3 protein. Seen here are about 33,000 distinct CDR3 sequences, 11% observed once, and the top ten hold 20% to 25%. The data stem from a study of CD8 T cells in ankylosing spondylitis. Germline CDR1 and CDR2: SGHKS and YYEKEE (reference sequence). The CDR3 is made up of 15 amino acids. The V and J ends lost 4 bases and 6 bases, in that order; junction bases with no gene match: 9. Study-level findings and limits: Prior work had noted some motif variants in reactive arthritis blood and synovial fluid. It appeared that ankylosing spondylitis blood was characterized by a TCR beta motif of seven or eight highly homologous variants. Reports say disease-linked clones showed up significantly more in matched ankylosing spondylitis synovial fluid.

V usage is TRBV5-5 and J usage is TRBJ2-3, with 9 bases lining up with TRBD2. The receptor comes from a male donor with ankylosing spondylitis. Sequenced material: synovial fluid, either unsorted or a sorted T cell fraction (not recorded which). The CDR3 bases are TGTGCCAGCAGCGTGACTAGCGGTCCTTCGGATACGCAGTATTTT. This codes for CASSVTSGPSDTQYF.